This note documents a single T cell receptor (beta chain) sequence. Its specificity is not known. This record comes from a study of blood T cells in healthy people across ages. The germline gives CDR1 SGHAT, CDR2 FQDESV (reference sequence). Trimming removed 3 bases at V and 8 bases at J, with 10 bases between. The CDR3 length is 13 residues. The second PCR ran about 6 to 12 cycles with a sample-barcoded 5' primer and J-beta primers. CDR3-containing paired-end reads numbering at least 2.5 million came from each sample. TCRdb reprocessed the 5' RACE reads with MiXCR, giving one entry per CDR3 protein. Altogether about 1,400,000 distinct CDR3 sequences are present, approximately 59% being singletons, with the ten largest covering roughly 7%. Findings of the study overall: TCR beta diversity correlated strongly with naive T cell percentage. One million T cells yielded diversity estimates that were considered underestimates. Across the age range, TCR beta diversity per million T cells fell in a roughly linear way.

The chain combines TRBV11-1 with TRBJ1-4; D uncertain. The clonotype was recovered from a man between 18 and 29 years old in good health. Sequencing input: blood. The CDR3 sequence: CASSFGSHEKLFF. In DNA form, the CDR3 reads TGTGCCAGCAGCTTCGGGAGTCACGAAAAACTGTTTTTT. The entire variable domain, with the rest obtained from reference TRBV11-1 and TRBJ1-4, is as follows: EAEVAQSPRYKITEKSQAVAFWCDPISGHATLYWYRQILGQGPELLVQFQDESVVDDSQLPKDRFSAERLKGVDSTLKIQPAELGDSAMYLCASSFGSHEKLFFGSGTQLSVL.